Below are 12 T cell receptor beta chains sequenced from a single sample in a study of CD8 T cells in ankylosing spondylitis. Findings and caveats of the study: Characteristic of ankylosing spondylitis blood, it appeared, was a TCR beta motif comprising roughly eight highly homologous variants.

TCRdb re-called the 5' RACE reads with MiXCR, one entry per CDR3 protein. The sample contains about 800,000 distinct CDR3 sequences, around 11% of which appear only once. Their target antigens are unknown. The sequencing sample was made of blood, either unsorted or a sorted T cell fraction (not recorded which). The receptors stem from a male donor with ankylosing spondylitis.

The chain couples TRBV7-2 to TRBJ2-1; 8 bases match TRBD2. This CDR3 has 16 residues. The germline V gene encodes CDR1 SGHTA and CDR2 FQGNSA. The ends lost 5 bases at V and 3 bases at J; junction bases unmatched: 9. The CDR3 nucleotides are TGTGCCAGCAGCACTCGGGGTAGCGGGATCTACAATGAGCAGTTCTTC. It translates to CASSTRGSGIYNEQFF.

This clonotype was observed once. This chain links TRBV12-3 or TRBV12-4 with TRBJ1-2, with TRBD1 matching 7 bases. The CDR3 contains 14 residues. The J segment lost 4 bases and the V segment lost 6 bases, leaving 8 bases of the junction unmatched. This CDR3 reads CASRPTGILYGYTF. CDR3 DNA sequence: TGTGCCAGCAGGCCGACAGGGATTCTCTATGGCTACACCTTC.

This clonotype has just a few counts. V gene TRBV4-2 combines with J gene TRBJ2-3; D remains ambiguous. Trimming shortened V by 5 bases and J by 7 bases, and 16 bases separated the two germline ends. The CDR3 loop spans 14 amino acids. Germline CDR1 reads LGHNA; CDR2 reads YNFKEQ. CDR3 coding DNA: TGTGCCAGCAGCGATATTTCGGCGGTAAATACGCAGTATTTT. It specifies CASSDISAVNTQYF.

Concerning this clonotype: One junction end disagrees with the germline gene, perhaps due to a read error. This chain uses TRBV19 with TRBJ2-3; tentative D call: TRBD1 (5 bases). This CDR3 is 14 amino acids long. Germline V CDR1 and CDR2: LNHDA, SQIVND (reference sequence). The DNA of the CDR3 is TGTGCCAGTAGGGGGCTACTTCTCACAGATACGAAGTATTTT. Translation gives CASRGLLLTDTKYF.

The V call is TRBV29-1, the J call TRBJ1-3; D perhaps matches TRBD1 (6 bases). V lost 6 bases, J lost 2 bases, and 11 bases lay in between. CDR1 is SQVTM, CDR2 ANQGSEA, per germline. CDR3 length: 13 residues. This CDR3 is CSVGRGTGNTIYF. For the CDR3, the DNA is TGCAGCGTGGGTAGGGGGACTGGAAACACCATATATTTT.

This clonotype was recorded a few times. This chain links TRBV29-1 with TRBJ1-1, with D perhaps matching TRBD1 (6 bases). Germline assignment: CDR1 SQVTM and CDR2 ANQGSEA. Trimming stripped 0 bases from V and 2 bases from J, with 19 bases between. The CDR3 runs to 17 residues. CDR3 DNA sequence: TGCAGCGTTGAAGATCTGGGGACCCAGGGGACCAACACTGAAGCTTTCTTT. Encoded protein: CSVEDLGTQGTNTEAFF. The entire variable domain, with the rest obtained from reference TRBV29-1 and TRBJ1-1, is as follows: SAVISQKPSRDICQRGTSLTIQCQVDSQVTMMFWYRQQPGQSLTLIATANQGSEATYESGFVIDKFPISRPNLTFSTLTVSNMSPEDSSIYLCSVEDLGTQGTNTEAFFGQGTRLTVV.

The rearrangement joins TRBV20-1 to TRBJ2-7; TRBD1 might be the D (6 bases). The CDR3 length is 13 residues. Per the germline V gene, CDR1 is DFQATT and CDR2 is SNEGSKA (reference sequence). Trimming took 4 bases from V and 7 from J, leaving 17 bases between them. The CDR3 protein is CSAKQGAEGEQYF. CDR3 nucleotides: TGCAGTGCTAAACAGGGAGCTGAGGGTGAGCAGTACTTC.

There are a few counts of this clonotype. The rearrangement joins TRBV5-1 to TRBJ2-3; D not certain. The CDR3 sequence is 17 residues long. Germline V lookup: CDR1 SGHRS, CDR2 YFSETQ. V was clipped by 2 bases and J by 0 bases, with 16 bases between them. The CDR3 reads CASSFLPSGRSTDTQYF. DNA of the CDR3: TGCGCCAGCAGCTTTCTACCGTCCGGCCGTAGCACAGATACGCAGTATTTT.

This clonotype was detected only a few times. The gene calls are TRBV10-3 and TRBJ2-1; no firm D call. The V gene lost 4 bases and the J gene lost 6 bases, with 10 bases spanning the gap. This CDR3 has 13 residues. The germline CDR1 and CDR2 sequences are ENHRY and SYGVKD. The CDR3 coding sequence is TGTGCCATCAGTGGAGGACCTATCAATGAGCAGTTCTTC. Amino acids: CAISGGPINEQFF.

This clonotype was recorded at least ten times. The DNA for the CDR3 is TGTGCCAGCAGCTTTCTAGCGGGCCCTTACAATGAGCAGTTCTTC. Its translation is CASSFLAGPYNEQFF. The chain links TRBV7-9 to TRBJ2-1, with 8 bases aligning to TRBD2. CDR1 and CDR2 (germline): SEHNR, FQNEAQ (reference sequence). This CDR3 contains 15 residues. V gave up 3 bases and J gave up 4 bases; unmatched junction bases: 5.

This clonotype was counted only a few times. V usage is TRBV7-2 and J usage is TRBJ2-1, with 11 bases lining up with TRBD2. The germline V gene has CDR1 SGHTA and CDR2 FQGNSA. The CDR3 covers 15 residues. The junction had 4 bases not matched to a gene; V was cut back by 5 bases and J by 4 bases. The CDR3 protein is CASSRLAGLYNEQFF. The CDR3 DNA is TGTGCCAGCAGCAGACTAGCGGGATTGTACAATGAGCAGTTCTTC.

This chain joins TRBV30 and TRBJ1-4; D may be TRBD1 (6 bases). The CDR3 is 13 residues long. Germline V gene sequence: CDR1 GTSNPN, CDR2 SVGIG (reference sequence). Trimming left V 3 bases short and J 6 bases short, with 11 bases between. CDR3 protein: CAWRPQGHEKLFF. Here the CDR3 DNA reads TGTGCCTGGAGGCCCCAGGGGCATGAAAAACTGTTTTTT.